This TCR beta chain is from a study of cytotoxic CD8 clonotypes in ibrutinib-treated CLL. Only in-frame clones appear in the TCRdb table, and some are missing; sequencing was by immunoSEQ multiplex PCR. The sample lists hundreds of thousands of clones, roughly 77% seen once, with around 5.9% in the top ten. V lost 0 bases and J lost 5; bases outside the gene matches: 5. The CDR3 sequence is 15 residues long. Germline values: CDR1 SGDLS, CDR2 YYNGEE. The sample holds a few counts of this clone. The chain combines TRBV9 with TRBJ2-7; TRBD2 matches at 10 bases. The sequence was collected from a human donor with chronic lymphocytic leukemia. Here the sequenced sample was PBMCs, taken after 12 months of ibrutinib treatment. CDR3 sequence: CASSVASGRVNEQYF. CDR3 sequence (DNA): TGTGCCAGCAGCGTAGCAAGCGGGAGGGTTAACGAGCAGTACTTC.